One and the same sample provided the 10 T cell receptor beta chains below, sequenced in a study of CD8+ T cells in alopecia areata. Extraction and reverse transcription of RNA yielded cDNA as the sequencing template. The method was immunoSEQ multiplex PCR; TCRdb's version includes in-frame clones alone and lacks a portion of them. The table includes 120,000 to 150,000 clones, more than 45% detected once. Sample: CD4+ T cells sorted from blood. These receptors originate from a human donor with alopecia areata.

This sequence joins TRBV30 and TRBJ2-1; D perhaps matches TRBD1 (6 bases). The germline V gene encodes CDR1 GTSNPN and CDR2 SVGIG (reference sequence). There are 15 residues in the CDR3. Between the trimmed V and J ends, which lost 5 bases and 4 bases, there was a span of 18 bases. The CDR3 spells CAWEGLSRGYNEQFF. The CDR3 DNA reads TGTGCCTGGGAGGGCCTCTCCAGGGGATACAATGAGCAGTTCTTC.

The genes are TRBV5-4 and TRBJ2-5; D is possibly TRBD1 (6 bases). The CDR3 length is 15 residues. Trimming shortened V by 4 bases and J by 2 bases, and 15 bases separated the two germline ends. The germline V gene encodes CDR1 SGHNT and CDR2 YYREEE (reference sequence). Here the CDR3 reads CASSRQGIGQETQYF. CDR3 coding DNA: TGTGCCAGCAGCCGGCAGGGGATCGGTCAAGAGACCCAGTACTTC.

The chain carries TRBV6-6 and TRBJ2-5; TRBD2 is a possible D gene (6 bases). Germline V gene data show CDR1 as MNHNY and CDR2 as SVGAGI (reference sequence). This CDR3 has 14 residues. V was clipped by 2 bases and J by 2 bases, with 9 bases between them. CDR3 residues: CASSYLGRQETQYF. As DNA, the CDR3 is TGTGCCAGCAGTTACCTAGGGAGGCAAGAGACCCAGTACTTC.

This clone has just a few counts. The CDR3 here is CASSPEGRGYTF. In DNA, the CDR3 is TGCGCCAGCAGCCCCGAGGGACGTGGCTACACCTTC. This chain joins TRBV5-1 and TRBJ1-2; TRBD1 might be the D (5 bases). There are 12 residues in the CDR3. Trimming stripped 4 bases from V and 7 bases from J, with 11 bases between. Per the germline V gene, CDR1 is SGHRS and CDR2 is YFSETQ.

A remark on this clone: This sample also contains other DNA sequences that code for the same CDR3. The rearrangement uses TRBV29-1 and TRBJ1-1; 10 positions match TRBD1. Germline CDR1 SQVTM, CDR2 ANQGSEA. This CDR3 has 13 amino acids. V lost 4 bases, J lost 2 bases, and 1 base stayed unmatched. CDR3 in amino acids: CSVGDRGNTEAFF. In nucleotides, the CDR3 is TGCAGCGTTGGGGACAGGGGCAACACTGAAGCTTTCTTT.

In DNA, the CDR3 is TGTGCCACCAGCAGAGACTTAGCGGGAGGGCGGGAGACCCAGTACTTC. Protein: CATSRDLAGGRETQYF. V gene TRBV15 combines with J gene TRBJ2-5; 11 bases fit TRBD2. V shed 0 bases and J 5 bases; nucleotides not matched to a gene: 5. This CDR3 region has 16 residues. Germline V gives CDR1 LNHNV, CDR2 YYDKDF (reference sequence).

V and J are TRBV29-1 and TRBJ2-7; a possible D gene is TRBD2 (5 bases). Germline V gives CDR1 SQVTM, CDR2 ANQGSEA. This CDR3 region has 12 residues. Trimming pared 6 bases from V and 6 bases from J, leaving 15 bases between. The CDR3 reads CSVPSTAGEQYF. DNA for the CDR3: TGCAGCGTCCCCTCCACGGCGGGCGAGCAGTACTTC.

This clone was counted between two and nine times. The V call is TRBV10-3, the J call TRBJ2-5; 12 nucleotides align to TRBD2. Trimming at V came to 3 bases and at J to 4 bases, leaving 3 bases not matched to a gene. In germline, CDR1 is ENHRY, CDR2 SYGVKD. The CDR3 runs 15 residues. The CDR3 sequence: CAISELAGGSETQYF. Here the CDR3 DNA reads TGTGCCATCAGTGAACTAGCGGGAGGTTCAGAGACCCAGTACTTC.

This clone showed up just a few times. The rearrangement uses TRBV29-1 and TRBJ1-1; maybe TRBD1 (5 bases). Germline assignment: CDR1 SQVTM and CDR2 ANQGSEA. CDR3 length: 13 amino acids. The germline V and J ends were trimmed by 4 bases and 11 bases, with 20 bases remaining between them. CDR3 loop: CSVAGEGTRGAFF. The CDR3 coding sequence is TGCAGCGTTGCGGGTGAGGGGACCAGAGGGGCTTTCTTT.

The chain combines TRBV30 with TRBJ2-1; 9 bases agree with TRBD2. The CDR3 has 19 residues. V was pared by 1 base and J by 6 bases, with 19 bases of the junction left unmatched. Germline V gene data show CDR1 as GTSNPN and CDR2 as SVGIG (reference sequence). The CDR3 reads CAWSANRVSAGGLANEQFF. CDR3 sequence (DNA): TGTGCCTGGAGTGCTAATAGAGTTTCCGCGGGAGGGCTGGCCAATGAGCAGTTCTTC.